This T cell receptor beta chain was captured in a study of T-cell memory formation after mild COVID-19. One entry per CDR3 protein, called by TCRdb with MiXCR from the 5' RACE reads. The sample shows some 120,000 distinct CDR3 sequences, approximately 6.3% of them seen only once. CDR3 length: 18 residues. The germline CDR1 and CDR2 sequences are MNHEY and SVGAGI. Trimming took off 0 bases at V and 0 bases at J, with 17 bases between the two ends. This clonotype was seen more than once but under ten times. The sequenced material came from PBMCs or a T cell subset sorted from them (not recorded which). The receptor was isolated from an adult woman who had mild COVID-19 (a few samples of this study predate the infection). Cell type and time point are not known. The chain uses TRBV6-5 and TRBJ1-1; maybe TRBD1 (5 bases). The CDR3 protein is CASSYSTFRVAMNTEAFF. CDR3 in DNA: TGTGCCAGCAGTTACTCGACCTTCAGGGTTGCGATGAACACTGAAGCTTTCTTT.